The 8 T cell receptor beta chains below were found in one sample sequenced in a study of blood T cell repertoires in COVID-19. TCRdb's table, derived via immunoSEQ multiplex PCR, lists solely in-frame clones and lacks some. The data contain approximately 82,000 clones, 70% to 90% of them singletons. The sample comprised peripheral blood. Every receptor here comes from a human donor in a cohort sampled during active COVID-19.

The V and J genes are TRBV2 and TRBJ2-2; 8 bases are shared with TRBD2. With V trimmed by 8 bases and J by 4 bases, 6 bases remained unmatched. CDR1 is SNHLY and CDR2 is FYNNEI in the germline V gene. CDR3 length equals 14 residues. This CDR3 reads CASGRLAGTGELFF. The DNA of the CDR3 is TGTGCCAGCGGTCGGCTAGCGGGCACCGGGGAGCTGTTTTTT. Combining the CDR3 with reference TRBV2 and TRBJ2-2 gives the whole variable domain EPEVTQTPSHQVTQMGQEVILRCVPISNHLYFYWYRQILGQKVEFLVSFYNNEISEKSEIFDDQFSVERPDGSNFTLKIRSTKLEDSAMYFCASGRLAGTGELFFGEGSRLTVL.

The CDR3 nucleotides are TGTGCCAGCTCACCAGACAGGAACAGCTACGAGCAGTACTTC. This codes for CASSPDRNSYEQYF. The chain couples TRBV18 to TRBJ2-7, with D perhaps TRBD1 (6 bases). Germline V gene data show CDR1 as KGHSH and CDR2 as LQKENI. V dropped 2 bases and J dropped 3 bases, with 11 bases sitting between them. There are 14 residues in the CDR3.

The V gene is TRBV7-2, the J gene TRBJ2-1; 8 nucleotides match TRBD1. This CDR3 spans 15 amino acids. J lost 7 bases, V lost 4 bases, and 9 bases had no gene match. Germline V gene data show CDR1 as SGHTA and CDR2 as FQGNSA. Written as DNA, the CDR3 is TGTGCCAGCAGCTGGGGACAAGGGACAGGTAATGAGCAGTTCTTC. This gives the protein CASSWGQGTGNEQFF. The full variable domain, completed using reference TRBV7-2 and TRBJ2-1, is GAGVSQSPSNKVTEKGKDVELRCDPISGHTALYWYRQSLGQGLEFLIYFQGNSAPDKSGLPSDRFSAERTGGSVSTLTIQRTQQEDSAVYLCASSWGQGTGNEQFFGPGTRLTVL.

At least ten counts were recorded for this clone. The chain couples TRBV7-9 to TRBJ1-6, with D hard to call. Looked up from germline, CDR1 is SEHNR and CDR2 is FQNEAQ (reference sequence). The CDR3 is 14 residues long. V lost 5 bases to trimming and J lost 9 bases, with 14 bases between them. The CDR3 DNA reads as TGTGCCAGCAGCCCTACACTGGAGGGTTCACCCCTCCACTTT. This translates into CASSPTLEGSPLHF.

This clone appeared once. This rearrangement joins TRBV4-1 to TRBJ2-5; 11 bases line up with TRBD2. Germline CDR1 reads MGHRA; CDR2 reads YSYEKL. V shed 7 bases and J 2 bases; nucleotides not matched to a gene: 9. The CDR3 runs 16 residues. In nucleotides, the CDR3 is TGCGCCAGCAAGCGAACTAGCGGGGGACCTCAAGAGACCCAGTACTTC. This codes for CASKRTSGGPQETQYF.

CDR3 sequence reads: CASSPPWGQDTQYF. For the CDR3, the DNA is TGTGCCAGCAGTCCACCGTGGGGGCAGGATACGCAGTATTTT. V gene TRBV6-5 combines with J gene TRBJ2-3, with D perhaps TRBD1 (6 bases). In germline, CDR1 is MNHEY, CDR2 SVGAGI. With 5 bases removed from V and 6 bases from J, the gap between germline ends came to 15 bases. The CDR3 length is 14 residues.

V usage is TRBV30 and J usage is TRBJ2-5; D possibly corresponds to TRBD2 (6 bases). Between the trimmed V and J ends, which lost 5 bases and 7 bases, there was a span of 11 bases. The CDR3 loop spans 11 amino acids. CDR1 and CDR2 (germline): GTSNPN, SVGIG (reference sequence). The CDR3 DNA sequence: TGTGCCTGGGGATGGGGAGGGACCCAGTACTTC. Translating it yields CAWGWGGTQYF.

The genes are TRBV3-1 (or the pseudogene TRBV3-2) and TRBJ2-5; 7 bases are a match to TRBD2. The CDR3 consists of 14 residues. Trimming cost V 4 bases and J 5 bases; bases outside gene matches: 7. CDR1 is LGHDT and CDR2 is YNNKEL in the germline V gene (reference sequence). The CDR3 DNA follows: TGTGCCAGCAGCCTGGGAGGGGTGGGGGAGACCCAGTACTTC. The encoded protein is CASSLGGVGETQYF.